The rows below give T cell receptor beta chains drawn from one sample of a study of T cell clones after liver transplantation. Libraries were prepared by immunoSEQ multiplex PCR; TCRdb keeps only in-frame clonotypes and omits some of them. The profile shows roughly 80,000 clones, 82% of them singletons. This material consisted of CD4+ T cells from blood, taken about 46 months after liver transplant. Receptor source: a human patient who received a liver transplant. Some of the T cells may derive from the graft donor. Each CDR3 is given with its conserved first and last residue. A D gene is named only where the DNA matches it firmly. Expanded clones get a size class; other rows say once, few or many, or leave the size out.

TRBV29-1	NA	TRBJ2-5	TRBD2	TGCAGCGTTGAATCGGGTTCGCGGGAGGATATACAAGAGACCCAGTACTTC	CSVESGSREDIQETQYF
TRBV28	NA	TRBJ2-5	NA	TGTGCCAGCAGGGCCTGGGGGAGAGAGACCCAGTACTTC	CASRAWGRETQYF
TRBV28	NA	TRBJ2-7	TRBD2	TGTGCCAGCAGTGTTGCCGGGACTAGCGGATACGAGCAGTACTTC	CASSVAGTSGYEQYF
TRBV5-1	NA	TRBJ2-1	NA	TGCGCCAGCAGCTTGGATGCGGGATTCGGTATCAATGAGCAGTTCTTC	CASSLDAGFGINEQFF
TRBV28	NA	TRBJ1-1	NA	TGTGCCAGCAGCTTGCTTGGGGGGAGTGCTGAAGCTTTCTTT	CASSLLGGSAEAFF
TRBV7-2	few	TRBJ1-1	NA	TGTGCCAGCAGTCCACAGGGTTACACTGAAGCTTTCTTT	CASSPQGYTEAFF
TRBV7-3	NA	TRBJ2-7	NA	TGTGCCAGCAGCTTAGGGGGTGGACCCTACGAGCAGTACTTC	CASSLGGGPYEQYF
TRBV4-1	NA	TRBJ1-1	TRBD1	TGCGCCAGCAGCCAAGATTGGGGTCAAAGGACAGGGCGCCCTGAAGCTTTCTTT	CASSQDWGQRTGRPEAFF
TRBV18	NA	TRBJ2-2	NA	TGTGCCAGCTCAGGGATCCTCACCGGGGAGCTGTTTTTT	CASSGILTGELFF
TRBV27	NA	TRBJ2-7	TRBD1	TGTGCCAGCAGCCGGCTACGGGACAGAGTTTACGAGCAGTACTTC	CASSRLRDRVYEQYF
TRBV15	few	TRBJ1-4	NA	TGTGCCACCAGCAGAGATGGGATCCGACAGGCCGCAACTAATGAAAAACTGTTTTTT	CATSRDGIRQAATNEKLFF
TRBV11-2	NA	TRBJ2-5	TRBD2	TGTGCCAGCAGCCCAGGGTTCGGAAAACTAGCGGCTCAAGAGACCCAGTACTTC	CASSPGFGKLAAQETQYF
TRBV10-1	NA	TRBJ1-1	TRBD1	TGCGCCAGCAGTGAGTCGAATTCGTGGACAGGGGGCGCGAGCACTGAAGCTTTCTTT	CASSESNSWTGGASTEAFF
TRBV6-1	NA	TRBJ2-1	NA	TGTGCCAGCAGTAAATTCGGGGACATGTACAATGAGCAGTTCTTC	CASSKFGDMYNEQFF
TRBV4-3	few	TRBJ1-1	NA	TGCGCCAGCAGCTTTTCGGTAAACACTGAAGCTTTCTTT	CASSFSVNTEAFF
TRBV5-5	NA	TRBJ2-3	NA	TGTGCCAGCAGCCTCGACAGGATGGGAGATACGCAGTATTTT	CASSLDRMGDTQYF
TRBV7-9	NA	TRBJ2-7	NA	TGTGCCAGCAGCCCGCACAGGGAAGTCTACGAGCAGTACTTC	CASSPHREVYEQYF
TRBV19	NA	TRBJ2-6	NA	TGTGCCAGTATGGGGGCACGAGGGGCCAACGTCCTGACTTTC	CASMGARGANVLTF
TRBV7-2	NA	TRBJ1-1	NA	TGTGCCAGCAGCGTCCAGGCCTCTGAAGCTTTCTTT	CASSVQASEAFF
TRBV28	NA	TRBJ2-3	NA	TGTGCCAGCAGTTCGTGGGAGAGCGATAAAGATACGCAGTATTTT	CASSSWESDKDTQYF
TRBV9	NA	TRBJ2-7	TRBD2	TGTGCCAGCAGCGTAGGGGCTAGCGGGCCCCCCTACGAGCAGTACTTC	CASSVGASGPPYEQYF
TRBV5-4	NA	TRBJ1-4	NA	TGTGCCAGCAGCAGCTCAACTAATGAAAAACTGTTTTTT	CASSSSTNEKLFF
TRBV5-1	few	TRBJ2-4	NA	TGCGCCAGCAGCTCCACGACCACAGCCAAAAACATTCAGTACTTC	CASSSTTTAKNIQYF
TRBV7-2	NA	TRBJ1-2	TRBD1	TGTGCCAGCAGCTACAGGGGAACGAGTGGCTACACCTTC	CASSYRGTSGYTF
TRBV9	NA	TRBJ2-2	TRBD1	TGTGCCAGCAGCGGCTCCGGGACAGGGGGAACCGGGGGGGAGCTGTTTTTT	CASSGSGTGGTGGELFF